This section outlines one T cell receptor (beta chain) sequence together with its context. Methods used by the authors: Estimation of nucleated cell counts relied on the amplification of reference gene primers. TCRdb's copy holds only in-frame clones and misses some; the assay was immunoSEQ multiplex PCR. D and trimming come from the DNA, and the V and J calls and clone size come from that table. The top ten clones hold 5.5% to 6.5% of a sample with roughly 40,000 clones, approximately 91% of them seen once. The sample belongs to a study of blood T cell repertoires in COVID-19. Sequenced input: peripheral blood. The clonotype originates from a human donor in a cohort sampled during active COVID-19.

CDR3 amino acids: CASSPSTVTYEQYF. The CDR3 nucleotides are TGTGCCAGCAGCCCGTCGACAGTAACCTACGAGCAGTACTTC. This chain links TRBV7-9 with TRBJ2-7; TRBD1 might be the D (5 bases). The CDR3 runs 14 residues. The germline V and J ends were trimmed by 5 bases and 2 bases, with 13 bases remaining between them. Looked up from germline, CDR1 is SEHNR and CDR2 is FQNEAQ (reference sequence). Based on the CDR3 plus reference TRBV7-9 and TRBJ2-7, the full variable domain is DTGVSQNPRHKITKRGQNVTFRCDPISEHNRLYWYRQTLGQGPEFLTYFQNEAQLEKSRLLSDRFSAERPKGSFSTLEIQRTEQGDSAMYLCASSPSTVTYEQYFGPGTRLTVT.